The rows below give T cell receptor beta chains drawn from one sample of a study of CD8+CD57+ T cells in acquired aplastic anemia. Via MiXCR, TCRdb re-called the reads, giving one row per CDR3 protein. The sample includes 100,000 to 150,000 distinct CDR3 sequences, 41% of them seen just once. The sample consisted of sorted CD4+, CD8+, or CD8+CD57+ T cells (not recorded which) from PBMCs. These receptors originate from a human donor in good health, serving as a control. The CDR3 runs from the conserved cysteine through the conserved F or W. Fields, in order: D gene, J gene, V gene, clone size, CDR3 DNA, CDR3 protein. The D gene is left open where the match is weak. The listing skips clone size in some rows; elsewhere it reads once, few, many or a size class.

>TRBD2|TRBJ2-5|TRBV5-1|many
TGCGCCAGCAGCTTAGCGGGAGTGGAAGAGACCCAGTACTTC
CASSLAGVEETQYF
>NA|TRBJ1-1|TRBV5-5|many
TGTGCCAGCAGCCTCGTAGTGGGAGGCACTGAAGCTTTCTTT
CASSLVVGGTEAFF
>NA|TRBJ1-6|TRBV30|many
TGTGCCTGGAGTCAAGTGGGGGGCCGCTCATCACCCCTCCACTTT
CAWSQVGGRSSPLHF
>TRBD2|TRBJ2-5|TRBV7-8|NA
TGTGCCAGCAGCTTAGCCCCCGGGACTAGCGAGGCGGGGACCCAGTACTTC
CASSLAPGTSEAGTQYF
>TRBD1|TRBJ1-6|TRBV10-2|NA
TGCGCCAGCGGGGGACAGGGAAATAATTCACCCCTCCACTTT
CASGGQGNNSPLHF
>NA|TRBJ1-2|TRBV5-5|many
TGTGCCAGCAGCTTGGATGGGGGCAGTCCCTATGGCTACACCTTC
CASSLDGGSPYGYTF
>TRBD2|TRBJ2-3|TRBV11-2|NA
TGTGCCAGCAGCTTAGTAATTAGCGGGAGAGGAAATACGCAGTATTTT
CASSLVISGRGNTQYF
>TRBD1|TRBJ1-1|TRBV15|NA
TGTGCCACCAGCAGAGACGGGACAGAGAACACTGAAGCTTTCTTT
CATSRDGTENTEAFF
>NA|TRBJ1-6|TRBV20-1|many
TGCAGTGCTCAGTTGGGGGGCGCGATGTATAATTCACCCCTCCACTTT
CSAQLGGAMYNSPLHF
>TRBD1|TRBJ2-1|TRBV4-2|NA
TGTGCCAGCAGCCCGACAGGGGCCGAACCCTACCGGTTCTTC
CASSPTGAEPYRFF
>NA|TRBJ2-5|TRBV19|NA
TGTGCCAGTAGTATCGCGGGCAGAGAGACCCAGTACTTC
CASSIAGRETQYF
>NA|TRBJ2-1|TRBV11-2|many
TGTGCCAGCAGCCCCCAGGGTGGGGGCAGGGGCACCTACAATGAGCAGTTCTTC
CASSPQGGGRGTYNEQFF
>NA|TRBJ1-1|TRBV30|NA
TGTGCCTGGAGTAGGGCTATAAGGAGCACTGAAGCTCTCTTT
CAWSRAIRSTEALF
>NA|TRBJ1-2|TRBV7-9|few
TGTGCCAGCAGCTTGGATGAGGGCTACTATGGCTACACCTTC
CASSLDEGYYGYTF
>TRBD1|TRBJ1-5|TRBV29-1|NA
TGCAGTTCGAGGCAGGGGGGTCAGCCCCAGCATTTT
CSSRQGGQPQHF
>NA|TRBJ2-3|TRBV19|many
TGTGCCTCTACGGGGAGGGGGGCAGATACGCAGTATTTT
CASTGRGADTQYF
>TRBD1|TRBJ1-2|TRBV19|few
TGTGCCAGTAGTACAGATGGGACAGGGCATGGCTACACCTTC
CASSTDGTGHGYTF
>NA|TRBJ2-3|TRBV19|NA
TGTGCCAGTAGTCCCCAGGTTGCCCATACGCAGTATTTT
CASSPQVAHTQYF
>NA|TRBJ2-3|TRBV27|many
TGTGCCAGCAGTTTAAGGAGGGCGGATACGCAGTATTTT
CASSLRRADTQYF
>TRBD1|TRBJ2-2|TRBV5-1|NA
TGCGCCAGCAGCCCGAGGGACAGGGCGAACACCGGGGAGCTGTTTTTT
CASSPRDRANTGELFF
>NA|TRBJ2-7|TRBV24-1|NA
TGTGCCACCAGTGGAGACAGCTTGGGTGAGCAGTACTTC
CATSGDSLGEQYF
>NA|TRBJ2-2|TRBV12-3/TRBV12-4|many
TGTGCCAGCTCGGGAGTCCGGGAGCTGTTTTTT
CASSGVRELFF
>TRBD1|TRBJ2-7|TRBV12-3/TRBV12-4|NA
TGTGCCAGCAGTTACCGCGGACAGGGGCTAAGGAACTACGAGCAGTACTTC
CASSYRGQGLRNYEQYF
>TRBD1|TRBJ2-5|TRBV25-1|NA
TGTGCCAGCAGGGGTGATTTCCGGGACAGGGGTAGGGAGACCCAGTACTTC
CASRGDFRDRGRETQYF
>NA|TRBJ2-1|TRBV29-1|NA
TGCAGCGTATTGCGAGGGCGGGGTGAGCAGTTCTTC
CSVLRGRGEQFF
>NA|TRBJ2-2|TRBV20-1|many
TGCAGTGCTAGACCCGGGACGTCTCGGACCGGGGAGCTGTTTTTT
CSARPGTSRTGELFF
>TRBD1|TRBJ2-7|TRBV20-1|many
TGCAGTGCGAGTAAGACAGGGGTTGGGAGGTACGAGCAGTACTTC
CSASKTGVGRYEQYF
>NA|TRBJ1-3|TRBV2|many
TGTGCCAGCAGTAAATACCAATCCTCTGGAAACACCATATATTTT
CASSKYQSSGNTIYF
>TRBD1|TRBJ1-6|TRBV30|many
TGTGCCTGCGGACAGGGTGGTACTTATAATTCACCCCTCCACTTT
CACGQGGTYNSPLHF
>TRBD2|TRBJ2-1|TRBV4-2|many
TGTGCCAGCAGCCCCACGTCCGGGACTAGCGGGAGAGTTTTAGAGCAGTTCTTC
CASSPTSGTSGRVLEQFF
>NA|TRBJ2-2|TRBV5-8|many
TGTGCCAGCAGCTTCGACACCGGGGAGCTGTTTTTT
CASSFDTGELFF
>TRBD2|TRBJ2-3|TRBV6-1|NA
TGTGCCAGCAGTGAAACTCGGGCGGGAGGGATTAGGAGTACGCAGTATTTT
CASSETRAGGIRSTQYF
>TRBD1|TRBJ1-1|TRBV25-1|NA
TGTGCCAGCAGTGCCTGGACAGGGGGGATGAACACTGAAGCTTTCTTT
CASSAWTGGMNTEAFF
>TRBD1|TRBJ2-5|TRBV6-6|many
TGTGCCAGCAGTTACGGGGCGGTGAATCAGGGGGCCCAGTACTTC
CASSYGAVNQGAQYF
>TRBD1|TRBJ1-2|TRBV29-1|NA
TGCAGCGTCCAGGGACAGGGGGCGATTGGCTACACCTTC
CSVQGQGAIGYTF
>NA|TRBJ1-1|TRBV5-1|NA
TGCGCCAGCAGCTTGGTTTACAGAACGGACACTGAAGCTTTCTTT
CASSLVYRTDTEAFF
>NA|TRBJ1-6|TRBV7-6|NA
TGTGCCAGCAGCTCCTCTGGGGGGAATTCACCCCTCCACTTT
CASSSSGGNSPLHF
>NA|TRBJ1-2|TRBV6-2/TRBV6-3|once
TGTGCCAGCAGTTATAGACAGAACTATGGCTACACCTTC
CASSYRQNYGYTF
>NA|TRBJ1-6|TRBV20-1|many
TGCAGTGCTAGAGATAATCGAGGCAGCTCAAACCATAATTCACCCCTCCACTTT
CSARDNRGSSNHNSPLHF
>TRBD2|TRBJ2-2|TRBV13|few
TGTGCCAGCAGCTTAGCGCTAGCGGGGAGCACCGGGGAGCTGTTTTTT
CASSLALAGSTGELFF
>NA|TRBJ1-5|TRBV11-2|many
TGTGCCAGCAGCCCCCGTGGCAGGCTAGCCGGTAATCAGCCCCAGCATTTT
CASSPRGRLAGNQPQHF
>TRBD2|TRBJ2-7|TRBV20-1|NA
TGCAGTGCTATTGAGCCCAGCGGGAGGGCCCCCCACGAGCAGTACTTC
CSAIEPSGRAPHEQYF
>NA|TRBJ1-2|TRBV7-2|NA
TGTGCCAGCAGCTTCGACCCTTCCTATGGCTACACCTTC
CASSFDPSYGYTF